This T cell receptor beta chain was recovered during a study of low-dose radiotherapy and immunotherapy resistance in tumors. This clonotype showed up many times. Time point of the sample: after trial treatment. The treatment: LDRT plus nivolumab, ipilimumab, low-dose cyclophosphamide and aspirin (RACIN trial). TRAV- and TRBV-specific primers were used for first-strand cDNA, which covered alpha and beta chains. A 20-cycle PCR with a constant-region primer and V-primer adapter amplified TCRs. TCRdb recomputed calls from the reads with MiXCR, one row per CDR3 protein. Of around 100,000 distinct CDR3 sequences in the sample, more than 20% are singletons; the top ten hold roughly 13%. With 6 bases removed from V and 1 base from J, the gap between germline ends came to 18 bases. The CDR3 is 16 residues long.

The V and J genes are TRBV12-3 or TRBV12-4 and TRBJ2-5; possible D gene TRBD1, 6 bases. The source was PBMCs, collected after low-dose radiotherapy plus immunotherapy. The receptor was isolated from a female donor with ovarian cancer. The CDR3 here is CASSLTTGTPQETQYF. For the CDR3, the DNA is TGTGCCAGCAGCCTAACCACCGGGACACCCCAAGAGACCCAGTACTTC.